The rows below give T cell receptor beta chains drawn from one sample of a study of vaccination and CD4 T cells after COVID-19. MiXCR, run by TCRdb on the PCR reads, gives a single entry per CDR3 protein. This table holds about 18,000 distinct CDR3 sequences, about 42% found once. No antigen is known for these receptors. This sample comprised CD4+ T cells from blood, cultured in vitro, obtained before SARS-CoV-2 vaccination. These receptors were obtained from a human donor who received a COVID-19 vaccine. The CDR3 runs from the conserved cysteine through the conserved F or W. A D gene is named only where the DNA matches it firmly. Rows may omit the clone size; those that give it use once, few, many or a size class.

V gene: TRBV30
J gene: TRBJ2-1
D gene: TRBD2
clone size: -
CDR3 protein: CAWSGDAGGDEQFF
CDR3 DNA: TGTGCCTGGAGTGGGGACGCGGGGGGCGATGAGCAGTTCTTC

V gene: TRBV6-1
J gene: TRBJ1-1
D gene: -
clone size: -
CDR3 protein: CASSQNRGFGEAFF
CDR3 DNA: TGTGCCAGCAGTCAAAATAGGGGTTTTGGTGAAGCTTTCTTT

V gene: TRBV4-2
J gene: TRBJ2-3
D gene: TRBD2
clone size: -
CDR3 protein: CASSPRQRLAGGSSTDTQYF
CDR3 DNA: TGTGCCAGCAGCCCAAGACAACGACTAGCGGGGGGCTCTAGCACAGATACGCAGTATTTT

V gene: TRBV2
J gene: TRBJ1-1
D gene: -
clone size: -
CDR3 protein: CASNKGWGTEAFF
CDR3 DNA: TGTGCCAGCAACAAAGGGTGGGGCACTGAAGCTTTCTTT

V gene: TRBV15
J gene: TRBJ2-5
D gene: -
clone size: few
CDR3 protein: CATSRGSQETQYF
CDR3 DNA: TGTGCCACCAGCAGAGGAAGCCAAGAGACCCAGTACTTC

V gene: TRBV12-3/TRBV12-4
J gene: TRBJ2-3
D gene: TRBD2
clone size: once
CDR3 protein: CASSLRTSGTDTQYF
CDR3 DNA: TGTGCCAGCAGTCTCCGGACTAGCGGGACAGATACGCAGTATTTT

V gene: TRBV2
J gene: TRBJ2-3
D gene: -
clone size: -
CDR3 protein: CASRVLAGDTQYF
CDR3 DNA: TGTGCCAGCCGGGTCCTCGCGGGAGATACGCAGTATTTT

V gene: TRBV19
J gene: TRBJ1-1
D gene: -
clone size: -
CDR3 protein: CASSIYPRGQTEAFF
CDR3 DNA: TGTGCCAGTAGTATCTACCCCCGGGGGCAAACTGAAGCTTTCTTT

V gene: TRBV6-1
J gene: TRBJ2-5
D gene: TRBD1
clone size: -
CDR3 protein: CASRDPGQPQETQYF
CDR3 DNA: TGTGCCAGCAGGGATCCGGGACAGCCGCAAGAGACCCAGTACTTC

V gene: TRBV21-1
J gene: TRBJ1-3
D gene: -
clone size: -
CDR3 protein: CASSKGDRSSGNTIYF
CDR3 DNA: TGTGCCAGCAGCAAAGGGGACCGCAGCTCTGGAAACACCATATATTTT

V gene: TRBV6-4
J gene: TRBJ1-2
D gene: -
clone size: -
CDR3 protein: CASSRDNTNYGYTF
CDR3 DNA: TGTGCCAGCAGCCGGGACAATACTAACTATGGCTACACCTTC